This entry is about one TCR beta chain. The germline V gene encodes CDR1 MNHEY and CDR2 SMNVEV (reference sequence). The V segment lost 3 bases and the J segment 2 bases; nucleotides outside the gene matches: 10. There are 18 residues in the CDR3. These data come from a study of T cells after posttransplantation cyclophosphamide. Profiling relied on immunoSEQ multiplex PCR, and the TCRdb table lists in-frame clones only, not all of them. This table holds around 18,000 clones, 77% found once. A marrow graft followed busulfan-fludarabine conditioning, with cyclophosphamide on days +3 and +4. This material consisted of CD8+ T cells sorted from PBMCs, taken 1903 days after a stem cell transplant with posttransplant cyclophosphamide. The chain combines TRBV27 with TRBJ2-1; 10 nucleotides agree with TRBD2. The sequence derives from a female patient in her thirties or forties who received an allogeneic stem cell transplant from a related donor, was CMV-positive, and had no GVHD. Some T cells may trace back to the graft donor. The CDR3 here is CASSFLASGGAAYNEQFF. DNA for the CDR3: TGTGCCAGCAGTTTCCTTGCTAGCGGGGGCGCCGCCTACAATGAGCAGTTCTTC.